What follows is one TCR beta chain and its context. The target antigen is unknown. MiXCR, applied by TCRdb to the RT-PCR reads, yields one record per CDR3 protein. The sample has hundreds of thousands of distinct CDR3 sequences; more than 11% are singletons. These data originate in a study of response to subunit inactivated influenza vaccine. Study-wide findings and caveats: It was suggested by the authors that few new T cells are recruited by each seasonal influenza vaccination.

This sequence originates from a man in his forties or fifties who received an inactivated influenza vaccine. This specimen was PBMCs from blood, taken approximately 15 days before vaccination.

CDR3 sequence reads: CASSLFETDTQYF. In DNA form, the CDR3 reads TGTGCCAGCAGTTTGTTTGAGACAGATACGCAGTATTTT. The chain employs TRBV12-3 or TRBV12-4 and TRBJ2-3, with no clear D. CDR3 length equals 13 residues. V was cut by 3 bases and J by 3 bases, with 7 bases left in between.